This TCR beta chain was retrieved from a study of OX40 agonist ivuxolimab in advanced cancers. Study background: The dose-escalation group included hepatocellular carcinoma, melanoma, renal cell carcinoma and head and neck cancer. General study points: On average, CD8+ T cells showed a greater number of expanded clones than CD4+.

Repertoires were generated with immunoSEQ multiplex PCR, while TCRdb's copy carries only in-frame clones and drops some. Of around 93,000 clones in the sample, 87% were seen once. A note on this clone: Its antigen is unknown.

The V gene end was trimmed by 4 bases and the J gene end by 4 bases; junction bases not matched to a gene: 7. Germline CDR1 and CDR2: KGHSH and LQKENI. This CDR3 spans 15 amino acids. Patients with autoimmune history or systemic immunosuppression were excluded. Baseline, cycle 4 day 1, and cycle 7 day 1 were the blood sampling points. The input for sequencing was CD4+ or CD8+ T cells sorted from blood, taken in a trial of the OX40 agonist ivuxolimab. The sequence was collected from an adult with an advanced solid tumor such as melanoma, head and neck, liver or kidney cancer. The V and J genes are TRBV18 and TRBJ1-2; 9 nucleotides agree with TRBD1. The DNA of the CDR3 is TGTGCCAGCTCACTAAACCCGGGACAGGGCTATGGCTACACCTTC. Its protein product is CASSLNPGQGYGYTF.